Shown below are 7 T cell receptor beta chains from a single sample sequenced in a study of cytomegalovirus exposure and HLA in healthy donors. The study ran its PCR with 60 Vbeta and 13 Jbeta primers. The assay was immunoSEQ multiplex PCR, and TCRdb's table has in-frame clones only and misses some. Among 110,000 or so clones, about 83% were seen once, and the ten largest hold 5.5% to 7%. The sample was PBMCs. The receptors come from a young man in good health and CMV-seronegative.

The chain uses TRBV5-4 and TRBJ2-7; maybe TRBD2 (6 bases). Trimming stripped 4 bases from V and 2 bases from J, with 13 bases between. The CDR3 length is 14 residues. Per germline, CDR1 SGHNT and CDR2 YYREEE (reference sequence). In nucleotides, the CDR3 is TGTGCCAGCAGCCTGAGGACTACGACCTACGAGCAGTACTTC. It translates to CASSLRTTTYEQYF.

The rearrangement links TRBV6-1 to TRBJ1-1, with D unclear. The length of the CDR3 is 13 residues. The germline V gene encodes CDR1 MNHNS and CDR2 SASEGT. V gave up 2 bases and J gave up 4 bases, with 8 bases separating them. The CDR3 is CASSELVGTEAFF. The CDR3, as DNA: TGTGCCAGCAGTGAATTGGTCGGCACTGAAGCTTTCTTT.

This rearrangement joins TRBV6-5 to TRBJ1-2, with 12 bases identical to TRBD1. This CDR3 is built from 13 residues. The V segment lost 6 bases and the J segment 6 bases; nucleotides outside the gene matches: 2. Germline CDR1 and CDR2: MNHEY and SVGAGI. The CDR3 DNA follows: TGTGCCAGCAGGGGACAGGGGGCGGATGGCTACACCTTC. Translating it yields CASRGQGADGYTF.

The chain is built from TRBV19 and TRBJ1-1, with D tentatively TRBD1 (6 bases). Trimming removed 0 bases at V and 10 bases at J, with 9 bases between. The CDR3 is 12 residues long. Germline V CDR1 and CDR2: LNHDA, SQIVND (reference sequence). The DNA of the CDR3 is TGTGCCAGTAGTATAGAGGGAGGGGGAGCTTTCTTT. It specifies CASSIEGGGAFF.

This clone was counted once. This chain joins TRBV2 and TRBJ2-1; 8 nucleotides agree with TRBD1. The CDR3 contains 15 residues. Germline V CDR1 and CDR2: SNHLY, FYNNEI. Germline trimming cut 6 bases from V and 8 bases from J; bases unmatched to any gene: 12. Written as DNA, the CDR3 is TGTGCCAGCAGACTAGGCAGGGGGCCGTTCGATGAGCAGTTCTTC. It codes for CASRLGRGPFDEQFF.

This clone was detected only a few times. This rearrangement joins TRBV25-1 to TRBJ2-5; D may be TRBD1 (6 bases). V was trimmed by 1 base and J by 1 base, leaving 16 bases between them. Germline lookup yields CDR1 MGHDK and CDR2 SYGVNS. The CDR3 length is 17 residues. This chain's CDR3 is CASSESQRWTAQETQYF. The DNA for the CDR3 is TGTGCCAGCAGTGAATCCCAAAGATGGACAGCCCAAGAGACCCAGTACTTC.

This chain links TRBV7-8 with TRBJ1-2; D unresolved. The CDR3 is 15 residues long. V gave up 1 base and J gave up 4 bases, with 13 bases separating them. Germline loops: CDR1 SGHVS, CDR2 FQNEAQ. The CDR3 region has the DNA TGTGCCAGCAGCTTAGGACCCCAGGTGGGCTATGGCTACACCTTC. Protein: CASSLGPQVGYGYTF.